A single sample gave rise to the 15 T cell receptor beta chains below, sequenced in a study of blood T cells in healthy people across ages (dated by TCRdb to between 2014 and 2017). Library preparation was by 5' RACE. TCRdb lists the instrument as Illumina HiSeq 2500. A second PCR of roughly 6 to 12 cycles was run with a J-beta primer mix and a sample-barcoded 5' primer. The raw public data were reprocessed by TCRdb itself: fastp quality trimming at Q25, MiXCR clonotype calling, in-frame beta chains only. Rows with one shared CDR3 protein collapse into an entry with the most common genes and DNA. For this sample there are 950,000 to 1,200,000 distinct CDR3 sequences; about two fifths appear just once. The ten biggest clones cover over 10% of the sample. The sample consisted of blood. Receptor source: a man in his late teens or twenties in good health.

V gene TRBV7-2 combines with J gene TRBJ2-7, with a weak D call TRBD1 (5 bases). CDR3 length equals 15 residues. Trimming left V 5 bases short and J 3 bases short, with 17 bases between. CDR1 and CDR2 from the germline V gene are SGHTA and FQGNSA. CDR3 nucleotide sequence: TGTGCCAGCAGCCCTATATTAGGGGCCAGCTACGAGCAGTACTTC. This codes for CASSPILGASYEQYF.

V and J are TRBV27 and TRBJ2-5; possible D gene TRBD1, 6 bases. Germline V lookup: CDR1 MNHEY, CDR2 SMNVEV (reference sequence). The CDR3 length is 16 residues. The V gene lost 6 bases and the J gene lost 5 bases, with 22 bases spanning the gap. The CDR3 loop reads CASRTNEQGRLETQYF. CDR3 coding DNA: TGTGCCAGCAGGACCAATGAACAGGGTCGGTTGGAGACCCAGTACTTC.

Concerning this clonotype: The junction differs from germline at one of its ends, possibly a read error. The chain carries TRBV10-3 and TRBJ1-2, with 7 bases that match TRBD1. The CDR3 has 16 amino acids. Germline V CDR1 and CDR2: ENHRY, SYGVKD. The DNA for the CDR3 is TGTGCCGTCAGTGAGGCGGGGACAGATACTAACTATGGCTACACCTTC. It codes for CAVSEAGTDTNYGYTF.

The V and J genes are TRBV7-2 and TRBJ1-1; D might be TRBD1 (5 bases). The V end was cut by 7 bases, the J end by 4 bases, with 19 bases between. This CDR3 region has 15 residues. Germline CDR1 reads SGHTA; CDR2 reads FQGNSA. As DNA, the CDR3 is TGTGCCAGCAACCGGGACGGATCGAGGAGCACTGAAGCTTTCTTT. Its translation: CASNRDGSRSTEAFF.

This clonotype was picked up a small number of times. The chain joins TRBV4-3 to TRBJ1-2; the D is unclear. Germline V CDR1 and CDR2: LGHNA, YSLEER. The V and J ends lost 0 bases and 8 bases respectively, with 22 bases between them. The CDR3 runs 17 residues. The CDR3 region is CASSQEPGRLGSDGYTF. CDR3 nucleotides: TGCGCCAGCAGCCAAGAACCCGGGAGACTAGGGTCAGACGGCTACACCTTC.

V usage is TRBV5-5 and J usage is TRBJ1-6; possibly TRBD1 for D (5 bases). The CDR3 extends over 18 amino acids. Germline V gene lookup returns CDR1 SGHKS and CDR2 YYEKEE (reference sequence). Trimming removed 7 bases at V and 5 bases at J, with 25 bases between. Written as DNA, the CDR3 is TGTGCCAGCGGCAGCGGACATCTTTTTACTCCGGATAATTCACCCCTCCACTTT. It codes for CASGSGHLFTPDNSPLHF.

This clonotype was detected a few times. V gene TRBV20-1 combines with J gene TRBJ1-4; TRBD1 is a possible D gene (6 bases). V lost 0 bases and J 7 bases, leaving 9 bases between the germline ends. The length of the CDR3 is 13 residues. CDR1 and CDR2 from the germline V gene are DFQATT and SNEGSKA (reference sequence). The CDR3 is CSARDRTVEKLFF. The DNA of the CDR3 is TGCAGTGCTAGAGACCGGACAGTTGAAAAACTGTTTTTT.

This clonotype was found a few times. The CDR3 bases are TGTGCCAGCAGTTCGGTCGTGCCCCTGGGTCGGGCTTTCTTT. Encoded protein: CASSSVVPLGRAFF. The genes are TRBV12-3 or TRBV12-4 and TRBJ1-1; D not certain. The CDR3 is 14 residues long. V lost 4 bases and J lost 11, with 20 bases in between.

The chain employs TRBV6-2 or TRBV6-3 and TRBJ2-3; 7 positions agree with TRBD1. The germline CDR1 and CDR2 sequences are MNHEY and SVGEGT. This CDR3 contains 15 residues. The ends lost 10 bases at V and 2 bases at J; junction bases unmatched: 12. The CDR3 sequence: CATTLEGAYTDTQYF. In nucleotides, the CDR3 is TGTGCCACCACCCTAGAGGGGGCGTACACAGATACGCAGTATTTT.

This clonotype has only a few counts. V gene TRBV6-2 or TRBV6-3 combines with J gene TRBJ1-6; 7 positions match TRBD1. The CDR3 consists of 15 residues. Germline CDR1 reads MNHEY; CDR2 reads SVGEGT. V shed 5 bases and J 8 bases; nucleotides not matched to a gene: 9. The CDR3 is CASSPQGGVYSPLHF. CDR3 DNA: TGTGCCAGCAGTCCCCAGGGGGGAGTTTATTCACCCCTCCACTTT.

Notes on this clonotype: This CDR3 is missing its conserved last phenylalanine or tryptophan, likely due to a read error. The V call is TRBV9, the J call TRBJ1-2; TRBD1 aligns across 8 bases. Looked up from germline, CDR1 is SGDLS and CDR2 is YYNGEE. The CDR3 is made up of 15 amino acids. V shed 2 bases, J shed 4 bases, and the junction held 7 bases outside the gene matches. Written as DNA, the CDR3 is TGTGCCAGCAGCGTGGGGGACAGGCGACTCTATGGCTACACCTAC. It specifies CASSVGDRRLYGYTY.

This sequence joins TRBV9 and TRBJ2-3; D remains unclear. The CDR3 has 13 amino acids. Germline V gene sequence: CDR1 SGDLS, CDR2 YYNGEE. V dropped 3 bases and J dropped 6 bases, with 11 bases sitting between them. CDR3 nucleotide sequence: TGTGCCAGCAGCGCCCCCTCTGTGGATACGCAGTATTTT. It is translated as CASSAPSVDTQYF.

Regarding this clonotype: This may be a read error, as it is one base from a much larger clone. The chain employs TRBV7-9 and TRBJ1-6; D might be TRBD1 (5 bases). The CDR3 length is 14 residues. The germline gives CDR1 SEHNR, CDR2 FQNEAQ (reference sequence). Between the trimmed V and J ends, which lost 5 bases and 9 bases, there was a span of 14 bases. The CDR3 nucleotides are TGTGCCAGCAGCGTAGATCAGGGAAGTTCACCCCTCCACTTT. This codes for CASSVDQGSSPLHF.

V usage is TRBV11-1 and J usage is TRBJ2-1; the D gene is possibly TRBD2 (5 bases). Trimming removed 4 bases at V and 0 bases at J, with 7 bases between. The CDR3 length is 14 residues. Germline values: CDR1 SGHAT, CDR2 FQDESV (reference sequence). The CDR3 DNA reads TGTGCCAGCAGCTCCCTAGCCTCCTACAATGAGCAGTTCTTC. It specifies CASSSLASYNEQFF.

The chain links TRBV6-5 to TRBJ2-7; D perhaps matches TRBD2 (7 bases). Germline loops: CDR1 MNHEY, CDR2 SVGAGI. This CDR3 is built from 15 residues. The V end lost 7 bases, the J end lost 3 bases, and 19 bases lay between the germline ends. CDR3 DNA: TGTGCCAGCACCCGGGGCGGGGGCCTTATCTACGAGCAGTACTTC. The encoded protein is CASTRGGGLIYEQYF.